This T cell receptor beta chain stems from a study of blood T cell repertoires in COVID-19 (dated by TCRdb to 2020 to 2022). At the level of the whole study: The collaborator samples originated in the United States, Italy and Spain and spanned the acute and convalescent phases of COVID-19. Where HLA class I and class II types were available, the types were taken from metadata supplied by the sample provider, not from assay-based typing. Deeply sampled blood TCRbeta repertoires from subjects exposed to, actively infected with, or recovered from COVID-19 were included in the dataset. Samples came from the ongoing ImmuneRACE study (first 160 participants) plus 1,254 subjects from 6 global collaborators. Nearly every sample came with metadata listing a de-identified subject ID, COVID-19 status, age in years and sex. A freely available public database, intended as a resource for researchers studying the immune response to SARS-CoV-2, is where the repertoires were released. The prospective study material was composed of cDNA or gDNA derived from T cells, B-cell-depleted T cells, or PBMCs.

TCRbeta CDR3 regions were amplified from genomic DNA using the immunoSEQ Assay, a bias-controlled multiplex PCR. As for how the authors treated the data: The number of nucleated cells in each sample was estimated from the amplification of reference gene primers within the assay. To quantify the absolute abundance of each unique TCRbeta CDR3 rearrangement, sequence reads were collapsed and filtered. For each sample, productive Simpson clonality was calculated as the square root of Simpson's diversity index over productive rearrangements. Sourced from immuneACCESS, this table was stored by TCRdb with only in-frame sequences that have V and J called. A share of the clones is absent; for the studies checked, an unresolved V gene accounts for under half, and the remainder has no known explanation. V, J and clone size derive from that table, while D and trimming were established from the DNA sequence. The sample table holds 150,000 or so clones, of which about four fifths were seen once. In total, the top ten clones hold approximately 4% of the sample.

In the prospective study, participants were about 18 to 89 years old, resided in about two dozen geographic areas of the United States, and were enrolled through a virtual design. Cohort assignment in the prospective study relied on participant-reported clinical history from a screening survey and a study questionnaire. Each participant in the prospective study had whole blood, serum and a nasopharyngeal or oropharyngeal swab collected by mobile phlebotomists. Participants in the prospective study had the option to provide additional blood draws and questionnaires over a roughly two-month period. Before DNA extraction, prospective study blood samples were shipped either frozen or at room temperature. Beyond this particular receptor, the publication reports: The amount of clinical and demographic metadata varied by source and participant and was provided uncurated.

Worth noting for this clone: Its antigen remains undetermined. Base qualities are not at hand, and no much larger clone is one base apart.

The V and J ends are trimmed by 0 bases and 5 bases, leaving 12 bases between them. The CDR3 goes from the cysteine to the phenylalanine over 15 residues. The read is trimmed to its CDR3 DNA, 45 bases read in frame from base 1. From a lookup of the germline V gene (reference sequence), CDR1 and CDR2 are SGHNT and YYREEE. The receptor chain draws on TRBV5-4 and TRBJ1-5, and possibly TRBD1, on 5 matching bases. The clonotype originates from a woman in her 50s in a cohort exposed to, infected with or recovered from COVID-19 (not recorded which). Sequencing input: PBMCs or T cells enriched from blood (not recorded which). CDR3 sequence: CASSLGGVGDQPQHF. Here is the DNA: TGTGCCAGCAGCTTGGGGGGGGTAGGTGATCAGCCCCAGCATTTT.